This entry concerns a single T cell receptor (beta chain). Its cognate antigen has yet to be identified. At one end the junction does not follow the germline gene, possibly because of a read error. The Quick-DNA Microprep Kit was used to extract genomic DNA from the sorted cells. TCRbeta DNA was amplified with the immunoSEQ hsTCRbeta kit following the manufacturer's protocol. An Illumina MiSeq instrument was used to sequence the TCRbeta libraries. In the original analysis: Removing out-of-frame sequences left fewer than 2.5 million distinct TCRbeta sequences, an average of about 73,000 per individual. Two values were used to score each individual: the count of under 200 previously reported CMV-associated TCRbeta sequences and the total count of productive distinct TCRbeta sequences. A beta-binomial model was reimplemented in Python, and scikit-learn random forests with default parameters were trained on US cohort data. Classifier performance on the Belgian cohort was summarized as median AUC with percentile confidence intervals calculated over 10,000 bootstrap iterations. TCRdb provides this immuneACCESS table in a form limited to in-frame rearrangements. Some clones are lacking; in checked studies, under half of them reflect an unresolved V gene, and why the rest are absent is not known. D and trimming were read from the DNA, whereas the V and J calls and clone size are those reported in that table. Within this sample are about 59,000 clones, with around 82% of them counted one time only. Of the sample, approximately 0.54% falls within the top ten clones.

The CDR3 goes from the cysteine to the phenylalanine over 15 residues. The entry retains the CDR3 DNA only, 45 bases that are in frame from base 1. CDR1 and CDR2 were assigned from the germline V gene as SGHTA and FQGNSA. These data originate in a study of memory CD4+ T cells and cytomegalovirus serostatus (dated by TCRdb to the late 2010s). The study in broad terms: The cohort included roughly 33 healthy adults from Belgium, of whom 9 were CMV seropositive and 24 were CMV seronegative. To replicate a published TCR-based CMV serostatus classifier, the researchers sequenced the CD4+ memory TCRbeta repertoires of a Belgian cohort whose cytomegalovirus serostatus was known.

What the authors observed across the whole study: Only CD4+CD45RO+ memory cells were sequenced, in contrast to the original study, in which naive and memory CD4+ and CD8+ populations were covered. For predicting CMV serostatus, the median bootstrapped AUC was roughly 0.96 using the original framework and roughly 0.92 using a US-trained random forest. A median bootstrapped AUC of almost 0.96 with a 95% CI of 0.76-1.00 was achieved on the Belgian cohort by the original-framework classifier. Of around 160 previously reported CMV-associated TCRbeta sequences, 55 to 75 appeared in the CD4+ memory repertoires, each in one to five individuals. The results were interpreted as suggesting that the CMV-associated TCR signature is largely present in the CD4+ memory repertoire.

Single viable CD3+CD4+CD8-CD45RO+ cells were sorted as memory CD4+ T cells on a FACSAria II. CMV serostatus was determined with a Roche Elecsys assay detecting serum IgG against CMV pp150, pp28, p38 and p52. After the samples were thawed, total CD4+ T cells were enriched through positive selection using CD4 magnetic microbeads. Samples originated from another study that specifically interrogated the CD4+ T cell memory repertoire. Peripheral blood mononuclear cells were isolated and cryopreserved according to standard operating procedures, and serum was stored at -80 degrees C. Staining used CD3-PerCP (BW264/56), CD4-APC (RPA-T4), CD45RO-PE (UCHT1) and CD8-Pacific Orange (3B5) antibodies, with Sytox blue excluding non-viable cells.

The receptor chain draws on TRBV7-2 and TRBJ2-1; the junction holds 8 bases that match TRBD1. The TCR originated in an adult in good health and CMV-seronegative. Some clones in this sample may be carry-over from other donors' samples. Source material: memory CD4+ T cells from blood. CDR3 loop: CASSFYSGTGGSQLF. The nucleotide sequence reads as follows: TGTGCCAGCAGCTTTTATTCCGGGACAGGAGGTAGTCAGCTCTTC.